There are a few counts of the clone carrying this T cell receptor beta chain. The antigen remains unidentified. Just one base apart from a much larger clone, this may be a read error. The CDR3 is 14 amino acids. The V gene lost 5 bases and the J gene lost 11 bases, with 21 bases spanning the gap. CDR1 is SGHTA and CDR2 is FQGNSA in the germline V gene. The data were taken from a study of blood T cells in healthy people across ages. For the second PCR, which ran for 7 to 11 cycles, a sample-barcoded 5' primer and a J-beta primer mix were used. No fewer than 3 million CDR3-containing paired-end reads came from each sample. TCRdb re-called the 5' RACE reads through MiXCR, storing one row per CDR3 protein. The data hold approximately 1.5 million distinct CDR3 sequences, with about 42% observed a single time. Study-wide results and limits: Estimates based on one million T cells were treated as lower bounds. Not knowing donor CMV status may have confounded expanded clonotype changes.

The gene calls are TRBV7-2 and TRBJ2-5, with D perhaps matching TRBD2 (6 bases). This TCR was recovered from a woman younger than 30 in good health. The sequenced material came from blood. The CDR3 region is CASSIGTSAVEQYF. CDR3 in DNA: TGTGCCAGCAGCATCGGGACTTCAGCAGTTGAGCAGTACTTC.